This TCR beta chain was captured by sequencing in a study of blood T cell repertoires in COVID-19. Per the study methods: Reference gene primer amplification in the assay estimated nucleated cell counts. Method: immunoSEQ multiplex PCR; TCRdb's copy keeps in-frame clones and lacks some. The V and J calls and the clone size are those of that table, but D and trimming were determined from the DNA. The sample consists of under 200,000 clones, around 74% of them appearing once. The junction had 6 bases not matched to a gene; V was cut back by 6 bases and J by 0 bases. The germline gives CDR1 MDHEN, CDR2 SYDVKM. The CDR3 runs 16 residues.

The sequence was collected from a man between 65 and 85 years old with acute or convalescent COVID-19. The V call is TRBV28, the J call TRBJ2-2; TRBD2 aligns across 8 bases. The specimen sequenced was peripheral blood. CDR3 residues: CASRRTSGANTGELFF. The CDR3 nucleotides are TGTGCCAGCAGGCGTACTAGCGGCGCGAACACCGGGGAGCTGTTTTTT.